These T cell receptor beta chains were read from a single sample in a study of cytomegalovirus exposure and HLA in healthy donors. The protocol was immunoSEQ multiplex PCR, while the TCRdb copy is restricted to in-frame clones and leaves out a portion. The repertoire holds 130,000 or so clones, with 75% to 90% as singletons. Sample: PBMCs. The receptor source for this set is a woman under 30 in good health and CMV-seronegative. Both conserved end residues are part of each CDR3. The order of the fields is J gene, V gene, D gene, clone size, CDR3 DNA, CDR3 protein. D genes are given only for firm matches. Some rows have no size entry. The others give once, few or many, or a class for an expanded clone.

j_gene: TRBJ1-2
v_gene: TRBV15
d_gene: -
abundance: few
CDR3nt: TGTGCCACCAGCAGAGTTCGGGAGGATGGCTACACCTTC
CDR3aa: CATSRVREDGYTF

j_gene: TRBJ2-7
v_gene: TRBV5-1
d_gene: -
abundance: many
CDR3nt: TGCGCCAGCAGCTTGCGGGGGGCGGGTTTCTACGAGCAGTACTTC
CDR3aa: CASSLRGAGFYEQYF

j_gene: TRBJ1-6
v_gene: TRBV5-5
d_gene: -
abundance: few
CDR3nt: TGTGCCAGCAGCCAGTCCCCCGCAGTGAATTCACCCCTCCACTTT
CDR3aa: CASSQSPAVNSPLHF

j_gene: TRBJ1-1
v_gene: TRBV15
d_gene: TRBD1
abundance: -
CDR3nt: TGTGCCACCAGCAGCTACGACAGGGGCGGGATGTACACTGAAGCTTTCTTT
CDR3aa: CATSSYDRGGMYTEAFF

j_gene: TRBJ1-4
v_gene: TRBV18
d_gene: TRBD1
abundance: -
CDR3nt: TGTGCCAGCTCACCATCTAGGGACAGGAAGATCGAGGTTCATGAAAAACTGTTTTTT
CDR3aa: CASSPSRDRKIEVHEKLFF

j_gene: TRBJ2-5
v_gene: TRBV19
d_gene: -
abundance: once
CDR3nt: TGTGCCAGTAGTATTCGACCATCGAGAGGAGAGACCCAGTACTTC
CDR3aa: CASSIRPSRGETQYF

j_gene: TRBJ2-3
v_gene: TRBV5-1
d_gene: TRBD2
abundance: -
CDR3nt: TGCGCCAGCAGCGTACGACTAGCGGGGAGCACAGATACGCAGTATTTT
CDR3aa: CASSVRLAGSTDTQYF

j_gene: TRBJ1-2
v_gene: TRBV18
d_gene: TRBD1
abundance: -
CDR3nt: TGTGCCAGCTCAGCCGCAGGGACAGCCTTCTATGGCTACACCTTC
CDR3aa: CASSAAGTAFYGYTF

j_gene: TRBJ2-1
v_gene: TRBV6-1
d_gene: TRBD1
abundance: once
CDR3nt: TGTGCCAGCAGGGCGGGACAGGGGTCCTACAATGAGCAGTTCTTC
CDR3aa: CASRAGQGSYNEQFF

j_gene: TRBJ1-2
v_gene: TRBV7-8
d_gene: -
abundance: -
CDR3nt: TGTGCCAGCAGCTACAGGGTACAACGGCTCCATTGGGAAGGCTACACCTTC
CDR3aa: CASSYRVQRLHWEGYTF

j_gene: TRBJ2-3
v_gene: TRBV2
d_gene: TRBD1
abundance: -
CDR3nt: TGTGCCAGCAGACTAGGGGGTCCGGGACAGGGGACAGATACGCAGTATTTT
CDR3aa: CASRLGGPGQGTDTQYF

j_gene: TRBJ1-1
v_gene: TRBV5-1
d_gene: TRBD1
abundance: -
CDR3nt: TGCGCCAGCAGTTTGACAGGGGTCACTGAAGCTTTCTTT
CDR3aa: CASSLTGVTEAFF

j_gene: TRBJ1-4
v_gene: TRBV19
d_gene: TRBD1
abundance: -
CDR3nt: TGTGCCAGTAGTAGGGGACAGGGGGCGAATGAAAAACTGTTTTTT
CDR3aa: CASSRGQGANEKLFF

j_gene: TRBJ1-1
v_gene: TRBV10-3
d_gene: -
abundance: -
CDR3nt: TGTGCCATCAGTCCGGGACACGGAATGAACACTGAAGCTTTCTTT
CDR3aa: CAISPGHGMNTEAFF

j_gene: TRBJ2-7
v_gene: TRBV21-1
d_gene: -
abundance: -
CDR3nt: TGTGCCAGCAGCTCCGGGACAGGGGGAGTCTACGAGCAGTACTTC
CDR3aa: CASSSGTGGVYEQYF

j_gene: TRBJ1-2
v_gene: TRBV18
d_gene: -
abundance: -
CDR3nt: TGTGCCAGCTCACCGCAGGGAACCCTAGCTAACTATGGCTACACCTTC
CDR3aa: CASSPQGTLANYGYTF

j_gene: TRBJ1-2
v_gene: TRBV28
d_gene: TRBD1
abundance: once
CDR3nt: TGTGCCAGCAGATCCGGGACAGGGCGCCTGGGCTACACCTTC
CDR3aa: CASRSGTGRLGYTF